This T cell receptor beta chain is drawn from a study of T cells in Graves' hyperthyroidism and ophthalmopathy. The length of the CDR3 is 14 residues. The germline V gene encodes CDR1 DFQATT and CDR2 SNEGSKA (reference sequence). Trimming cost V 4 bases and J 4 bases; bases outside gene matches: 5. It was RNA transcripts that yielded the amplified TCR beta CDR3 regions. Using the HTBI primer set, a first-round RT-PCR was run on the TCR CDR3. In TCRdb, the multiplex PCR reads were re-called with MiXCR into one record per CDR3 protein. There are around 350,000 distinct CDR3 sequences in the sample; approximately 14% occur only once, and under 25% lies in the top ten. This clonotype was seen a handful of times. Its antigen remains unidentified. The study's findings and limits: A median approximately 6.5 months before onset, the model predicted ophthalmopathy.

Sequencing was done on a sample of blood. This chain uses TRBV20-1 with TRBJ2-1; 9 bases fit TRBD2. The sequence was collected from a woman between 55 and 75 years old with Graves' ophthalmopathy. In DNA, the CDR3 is TGCAGTGCTATTTCCCTAGCGGGGTACAATGAGCAGTTCTTC. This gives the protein CSAISLAGYNEQFF.